A single sample is the source of the 3 T cell receptor beta chains below, sequenced in a study of T cell changes during pregnancy in multiple sclerosis. Libraries were prepared by immunoSEQ multiplex PCR; TCRdb keeps only in-frame clonotypes and omits some of them. Of about 130,000 clones in the sample, 90% to 96% were seen once. The sample in question was peripheral blood, obtained after pregnancy. The receptors derive from a female donor with multiple sclerosis, enrolled in a pregnancy study.

The chain has TRBV4-1 and TRBJ1-1; TRBD1 matches 11 bases. The J segment lost 0 bases and the V segment lost 2 bases, leaving 11 bases of the junction unmatched. Germline values: CDR1 MGHRA, CDR2 YSYEKL. This CDR3 spans 19 amino acids. The chain's CDR3 is CASSQSRTGGANLNTEAFF. CDR3 in DNA: TGCGCCAGCAGCCAAAGTAGGACAGGGGGCGCGAACCTGAACACTGAAGCTTTCTTT.

This clone was observed a handful of times. The chain employs TRBV27 and TRBJ1-1; 7 bases match TRBD1. This CDR3 is built from 14 residues. Per germline, CDR1 MNHEY and CDR2 SMNVEV (reference sequence). J lost 5 bases, V lost 0 bases, and 3 bases had no gene match. In DNA form, the CDR3 reads TGTGCCAGCAGTTTATCGACAGGGTGGACTGAAGCTTTCTTT. As protein: CASSLSTGWTEAFF.

The chain couples TRBV2 to TRBJ2-5, with D possibly being TRBD1 (6 bases). Germline V gene lookup returns CDR1 SNHLY and CDR2 FYNNEI. The CDR3 is 14 residues long. The V gene lost 6 bases and the J gene lost 4 bases, with 15 bases spanning the gap. CDR3 in amino acids: CASRLTGSRETQYF. CDR3 nucleotides: TGTGCCAGCAGGCTAACAGGGTCCAGAGAGACCCAGTACTTC.